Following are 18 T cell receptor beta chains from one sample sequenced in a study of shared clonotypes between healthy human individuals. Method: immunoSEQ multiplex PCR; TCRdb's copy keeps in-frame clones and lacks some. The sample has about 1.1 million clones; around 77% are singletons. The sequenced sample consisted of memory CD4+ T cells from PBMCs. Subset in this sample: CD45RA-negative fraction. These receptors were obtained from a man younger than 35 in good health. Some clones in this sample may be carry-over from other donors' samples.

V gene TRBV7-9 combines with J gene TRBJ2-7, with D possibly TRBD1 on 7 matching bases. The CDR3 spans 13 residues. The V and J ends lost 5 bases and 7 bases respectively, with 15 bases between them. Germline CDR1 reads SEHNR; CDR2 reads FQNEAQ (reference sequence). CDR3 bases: TGTGCCAGCAGCCCAAACTCAGGGGGGGAGCAGTACTTC. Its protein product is CASSPNSGGEQYF.

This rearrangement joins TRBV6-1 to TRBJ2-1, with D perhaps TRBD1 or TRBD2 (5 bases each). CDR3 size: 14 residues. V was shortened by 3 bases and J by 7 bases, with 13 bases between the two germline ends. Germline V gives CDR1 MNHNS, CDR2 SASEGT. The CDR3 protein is CASSDPNRRNEQFF. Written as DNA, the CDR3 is TGTGCCAGCAGTGACCCCAACAGGAGGAATGAGCAGTTCTTC.

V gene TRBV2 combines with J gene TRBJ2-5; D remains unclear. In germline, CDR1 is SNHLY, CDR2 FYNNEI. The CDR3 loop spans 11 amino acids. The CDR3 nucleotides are TGTGCTACCAGCCTCGAGGAGACCCAGTACTTC. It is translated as CATSLEETQYF.

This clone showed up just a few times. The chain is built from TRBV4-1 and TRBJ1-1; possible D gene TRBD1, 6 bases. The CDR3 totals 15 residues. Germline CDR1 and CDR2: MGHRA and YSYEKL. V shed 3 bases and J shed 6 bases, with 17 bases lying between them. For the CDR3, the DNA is TGCGCCAGCAGCCACCTGGGACACCTCCCACCTGAAGCTTTCTTT. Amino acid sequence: CASSHLGHLPPEAFF.

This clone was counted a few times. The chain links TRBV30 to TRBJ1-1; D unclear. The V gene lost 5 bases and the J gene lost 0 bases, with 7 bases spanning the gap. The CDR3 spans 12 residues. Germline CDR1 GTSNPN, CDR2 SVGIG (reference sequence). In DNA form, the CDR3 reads TGTGCCTGGGGGTTGATGAACACTGAAGCTTTCTTT. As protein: CAWGLMNTEAFF. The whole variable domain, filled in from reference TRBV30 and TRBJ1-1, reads SQTIHQWPATLVQPVGSPLSLECTVEGTSNPNLYWYRQAAGRGLQLLFYSVGIGQISSEVPQNLSASRPQDRQFILSSKKLLLSDSGFYLCAWGLMNTEAFFGQGTRLTVV.

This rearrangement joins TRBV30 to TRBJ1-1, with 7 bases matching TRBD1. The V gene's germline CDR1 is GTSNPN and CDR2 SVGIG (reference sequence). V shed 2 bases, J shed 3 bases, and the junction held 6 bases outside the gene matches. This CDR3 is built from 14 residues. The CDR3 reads CAWSKGTVYTEAFF. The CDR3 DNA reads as TGTGCCTGGAGTAAGGGGACAGTCTACACTGAAGCTTTCTTT.

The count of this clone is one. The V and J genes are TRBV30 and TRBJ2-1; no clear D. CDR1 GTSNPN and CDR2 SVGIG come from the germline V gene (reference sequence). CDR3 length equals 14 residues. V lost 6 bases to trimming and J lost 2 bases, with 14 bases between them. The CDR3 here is CACPARSTYNEQFF. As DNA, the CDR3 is TGTGCCTGCCCCGCCAGATCGACCTACAATGAGCAGTTCTTC.

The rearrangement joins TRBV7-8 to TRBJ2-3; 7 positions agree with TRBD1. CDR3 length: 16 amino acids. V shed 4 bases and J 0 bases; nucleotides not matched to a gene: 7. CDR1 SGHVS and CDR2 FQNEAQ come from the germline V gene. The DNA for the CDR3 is TGTGCCAGCAGCTGGCCCGGGACAGAGAGCACAGATACGCAGTATTTT. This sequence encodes CASSWPGTESTDTQYF.

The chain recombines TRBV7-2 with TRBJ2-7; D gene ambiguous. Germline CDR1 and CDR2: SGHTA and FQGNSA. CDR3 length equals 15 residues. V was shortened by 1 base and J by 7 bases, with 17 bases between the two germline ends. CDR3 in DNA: TGTGCCAGCAGCTTAGATTCCGCGTCCCTGCGTGAGCAGTACTTC. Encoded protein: CASSLDSASLREQYF.

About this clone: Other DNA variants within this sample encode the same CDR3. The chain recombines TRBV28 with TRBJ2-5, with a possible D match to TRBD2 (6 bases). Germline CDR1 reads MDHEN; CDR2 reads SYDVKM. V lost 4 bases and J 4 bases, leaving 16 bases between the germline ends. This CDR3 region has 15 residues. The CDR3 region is CASSSPRGGGETQYF. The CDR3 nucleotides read TGTGCCAGCAGTTCCCCGCGGGGTGGGGGAGAGACCCAGTACTTC.

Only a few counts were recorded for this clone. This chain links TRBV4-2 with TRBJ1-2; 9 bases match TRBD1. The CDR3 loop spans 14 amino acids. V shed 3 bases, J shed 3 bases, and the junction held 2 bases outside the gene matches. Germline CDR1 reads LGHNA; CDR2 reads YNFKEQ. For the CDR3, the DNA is TGTGCCAGCAGCCACACAGGGGGCCACTATGGCTACACCTTC. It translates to CASSHTGGHYGYTF.

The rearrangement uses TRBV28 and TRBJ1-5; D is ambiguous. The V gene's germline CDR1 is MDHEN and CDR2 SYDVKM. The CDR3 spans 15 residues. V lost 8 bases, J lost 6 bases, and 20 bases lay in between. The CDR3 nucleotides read TGTGCCAGCCGTTCTCCCACCCTCGATTCTCAGCCCCAGCATTTT. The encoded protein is CASRSPTLDSQPQHF.

The CDR3 bases are TGTGCCACCAGCAGGGCCGCCGGTACCAAAAACATTCAGTACTTC. Translated, it gives CATSRAAGTKNIQYF. The J gene is TRBJ2-4, the V gene TRBV15; no firm D call. Trimming removed 3 bases at V and 2 bases at J, with 11 bases between. This CDR3 region has 15 residues. Germline V gene data show CDR1 as LNHNV and CDR2 as YYDKDF (reference sequence).

The CDR3 bases are TGTGCCAGCAGTGTTCACCTAAGCCGGCAGTTTCCTTACTACGAGCAGTACTTC. Translation: CASSVHLSRQFPYYEQYF. V gene TRBV2 combines with J gene TRBJ2-7; D is unresolved. The CDR3 has 18 amino acids. Germline loops: CDR1 SNHLY, CDR2 FYNNEI. V was cut by 4 bases and J by 3 bases, with 25 bases left in between.

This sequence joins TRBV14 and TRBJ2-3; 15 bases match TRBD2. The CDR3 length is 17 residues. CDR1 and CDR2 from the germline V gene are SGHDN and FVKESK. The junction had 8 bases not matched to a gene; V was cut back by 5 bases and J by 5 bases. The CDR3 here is CASSSGTSGRRQDTQYF. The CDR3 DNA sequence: TGTGCCAGCAGCTCGGGGACTAGCGGGAGGAGGCAAGATACGCAGTATTTT. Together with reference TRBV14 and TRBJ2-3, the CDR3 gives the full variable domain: EAGVTQFPSHSVIEKGQTVTLRCDPISGHDNLYWYRRVMGKEIKFLLHFVKESKQDESGMPNNRFLAERTGGTYSTLKVQPAELEDSGVYFCASSSGTSGRRQDTQYFGPGTRLTVL.

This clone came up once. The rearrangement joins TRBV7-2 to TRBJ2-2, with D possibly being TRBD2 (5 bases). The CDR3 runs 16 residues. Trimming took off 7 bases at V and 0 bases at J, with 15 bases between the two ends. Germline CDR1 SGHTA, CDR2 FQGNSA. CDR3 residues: CASTHGRGTNTGELFF. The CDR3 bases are TGTGCCAGCACCCACGGACGGGGAACGAACACCGGGGAGCTGTTTTTT.

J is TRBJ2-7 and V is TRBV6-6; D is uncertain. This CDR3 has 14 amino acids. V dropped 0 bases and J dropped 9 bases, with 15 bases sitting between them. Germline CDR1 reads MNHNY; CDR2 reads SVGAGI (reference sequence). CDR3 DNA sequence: TGTGCCAGCAGTTACTCACGGAACCTGGTAGCGCAGTACTTC. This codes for CASSYSRNLVAQYF.

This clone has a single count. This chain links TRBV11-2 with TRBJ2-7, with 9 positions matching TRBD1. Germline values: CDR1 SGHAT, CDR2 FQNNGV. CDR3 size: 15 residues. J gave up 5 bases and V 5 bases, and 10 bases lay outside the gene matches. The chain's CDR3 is CASSEGQGSADEQYF. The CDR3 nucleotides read TGTGCCAGCAGCGAGGGACAGGGTAGTGCAGACGAGCAGTACTTC.